This section outlines one TCR beta chain sequence together with its context. Which antigen it targets is not known. No base quality information exists; no much larger clone differs at one position. These data originate in a study of blood T cell repertoires in COVID-19 (dated by TCRdb to 2020 to 2021). Study-wide context: Samples covering the acute and convalescent phases of COVID-19 were provided by collaborators in the United States, Italy and Spain. The material from the prospective study consisted of cDNA or gDNA derived from T cells, B-cell-depleted T cells, or PBMCs. Subjects who had been exposed to COVID-19, were actively infected with it, or had recovered from it provided the deeply sampled blood TCRbeta repertoires that made up the dataset. A freely available public database, intended as a resource for researchers studying the immune response to SARS-CoV-2, is where the repertoires were released. The samples were drawn from two sources: the first 160 participants of the ongoing ImmuneRACE study, and fewer than 1,500 subjects contributed by 6 global collaborators. Sample metadata almost always included a de-identified subject ID, COVID-19 status, age in years and sex. HLA class I and class II types, where available, came from metadata supplied by the sample provider rather than from assay-based typing.

General conclusions and limits of the study: The quantity of clinical and demographic metadata differed by source and by participant and was supplied without curation.

Whole blood was collected in K2EDTA tubes by collaborating institutions according to the institutions' own protocols. Collaborator samples were shipped for TCRbeta analysis as frozen whole blood, isolated PBMCs, or DNA extracted from either sample type. The immunoSEQ Assay, a bias-controlled multiplex PCR, was used to amplify TCRbeta CDR3 regions from genomic DNA. Under the source paper's analysis protocol: Nucleated cell counts per sample were estimated from amplification of reference gene primers within the assay. To quantify the absolute abundance of each unique TCRbeta CDR3 rearrangement, sequence reads were collapsed and filtered. For each sample, productive Simpson clonality was calculated as the square root of Simpson's diversity index across productive rearrangements. TCRdb carries this immuneACCESS record with in-frame sequences only. Its versions omit some clonotypes, under half of them owing to an unresolved V gene in the studies checked, with the rest unexplained. Clonal size and the V and J genes are those of that table, whereas D and trimming came from the DNA. The sample data list approximately 250,000 clones, and about 83% of these were observed just once. Of the sample, under 4.5% falls within the top ten clones.

According to the germline V gene, CDR1 reads MNHEY and CDR2 reads SVGEGT. The junction shows trimming of 6 bases on V and 1 base on J, plus 16 bases between the germline ends. The CDR3 has 16 amino acids, counting the end cysteine and phenylalanine. Left in the record is the CDR3 DNA by itself, 48 bases read in frame from the first base. Sequences were obtained from peripheral blood. The rearranged segments are TRBV6-2 or TRBV6-3 and TRBJ1-5; the D gene is possibly TRBD1, with 6 bases matching. This TCR came from a man in his fifties with acute or convalescent COVID-19. The nucleotide sequence reads TGTGCCAGCAGCTATGAGGGGGGGGTAAGCAATCAGCCCCAGCATTTT. This codes for CASSYEGGVSNQPQHF.